This TCR beta chain was identified in a study of cytomegalovirus exposure and HLA in healthy donors. General study results and limits: Three CMV-associated chains were confirmed in vitro to be specific for CMV antigens. Overall, around 160 TCR beta chains were annotated as cytomegalovirus-associated. Evidence from a later analysis indicated that most CMV-associated TCR beta chains looked HLA-restricted.

Participants comprised healthy donors of bone marrow. The PCR contained 60 Vbeta and 13 Jbeta primers. Here immunoSEQ multiplex PCR was the method, and the copy in TCRdb shows in-frame clones only, minus some. The sample yields around 140,000 clones, about four fifths seen once. Of note for this clone: Its matching antigen is unknown.

The sample was PBMCs. The sequence came from a man aged 35 to 55 in good health and CMV-seronegative.

CDR3 protein: CASTGTRRSGELFF. The CDR3 DNA reads TGTGCCAGCACCGGGACTAGGCGGAGCGGGGAGCTGTTTTTT. This chain links TRBV6-1 with TRBJ2-2, with 8 bases matching TRBD2. After removal of 7 bases from V and 7 bases from J, the junction contained 8 bases not matched to a gene. CDR1 and CDR2 (germline): MNHNS, SASEGT. This CDR3 is built from 14 residues.